This T cell receptor beta chain was observed in a study of cytomegalovirus exposure and HLA in healthy donors. Whole-study findings and limits: TCR sequences were mostly rare, though some public TCRs occurred in many donors. In a later analysis, HLA-associated beta chains showed higher expansion and lower generation probabilities than comparable chains.

Healthy bone marrow donors made up the donors. Primers for the PCR totalled 60 Vbeta and 13 Jbeta. Assay used: immunoSEQ multiplex PCR; TCRdb lists only in-frame clones, some missing. The sample shows tens of thousands of clones, around 75% of them seen only once. Trimming pared 5 bases from V and 0 bases from J, leaving 11 bases between. Germline V gives CDR1 SGHTA, CDR2 FQGNSA. The CDR3 has 15 residues. This clone has just one count. The antigen is unknown. This receptor was taken from a man in his forties in good health and CMV-seronegative. V gene TRBV7-2 combines with J gene TRBJ1-5; D call uncertain. The sample consisted of PBMCs. CDR3 sequence: CASSPTSDSNQPQHF. The DNA of the CDR3 is TGTGCCAGCAGCCCGACATCCGATAGCAATCAGCCCCAGCATTTT.